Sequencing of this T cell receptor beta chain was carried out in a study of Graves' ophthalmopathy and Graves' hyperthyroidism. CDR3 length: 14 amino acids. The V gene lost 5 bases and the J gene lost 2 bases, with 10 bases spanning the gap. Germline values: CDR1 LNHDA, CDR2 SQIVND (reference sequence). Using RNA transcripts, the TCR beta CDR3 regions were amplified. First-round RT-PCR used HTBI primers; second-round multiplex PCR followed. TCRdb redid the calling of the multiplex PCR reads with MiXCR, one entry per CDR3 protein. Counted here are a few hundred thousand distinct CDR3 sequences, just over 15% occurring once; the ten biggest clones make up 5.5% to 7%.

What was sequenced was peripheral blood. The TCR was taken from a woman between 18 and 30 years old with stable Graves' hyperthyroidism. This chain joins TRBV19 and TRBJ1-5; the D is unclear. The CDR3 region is CASSSDAGNQPQHF. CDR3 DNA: TGTGCCAGTAGTTCCGACGCTGGCAATCAGCCCCAGCATTTT.